This T cell receptor (beta chain) was captured by sequencing in a study of blood T cell repertoires in COVID-19. TCRdb's copy holds only in-frame clones and misses some; the assay was immunoSEQ multiplex PCR. Found here are about 520,000 clones, over 75% of them singletons; the top ten hold roughly 3.2%. The CDR3 has 16 residues. The V end lost 4 bases, the J end lost 11 bases, and 23 bases lay between the germline ends. The germline CDR1 and CDR2 sequences are MDHEN and SYDVKM. V is TRBV28 and J is TRBJ1-4; D might be TRBD1 (5 bases). Sequences were obtained from peripheral blood. The source is a human donor in a cohort sampled during active COVID-19. The chain's CDR3 is CASSSPAPPGTWKLFF. The DNA of the CDR3 is TGTGCCAGCAGTTCCCCCGCCCCCCCCGGGACTTGGAAACTGTTTTTT. The full variable domain, rest sourced from reference TRBV28 and TRBJ1-4, is DVKVTQSSRYLVKRTGEKVFLECVQDMDHENMFWYRQDPGLGLRLIYFSYDVKMKEKGDIPEGYSVSREKKERFSLILESASTNQTSMYLCASSSPAPPGTWKLFFGSGTQLSVL.